What follows are 11 T cell receptor beta chains derived from one specimen sequenced in a study of Ad26.COV2.S vaccination and SARS-CoV-2 variants. As to treatment: some 20 received Ad26.COV2.S at low or high dose, single or two shots; about 5 received placebo; per-sample allocation not given. All samples were drawn on day 63, counting from the first vaccine or placebo injection. The method was immunoSEQ multiplex PCR; TCRdb's version includes in-frame clones alone and lacks a portion of them. The sample lists around 270,000 clones, around 85% seen once, with 2.9% in the top ten. The sequencing here drew on peripheral blood, taken in a trial of Ad26.COV2.S vaccine versus placebo. The origin of the receptors is a person between 18 and 65 years old who received the Ad26.COV2.S COVID-19 vaccine or a placebo.

This chain links TRBV5-1 with TRBJ2-3; D is possibly TRBD1 (5 bases). The germline V gene has CDR1 SGHRS and CDR2 YFSETQ. CDR3 length: 14 amino acids. V gave up 0 bases and J gave up 0 bases, with 5 bases separating them. CDR3 sequence: CASSLAGSTDTQYF. In DNA, the CDR3 is TGCGCCAGCAGCTTGGCAGGGAGCACAGATACGCAGTATTTT.

The V gene is TRBV19, the J gene TRBJ2-3, with 9 bases that match TRBD2. Looked up from germline, CDR1 is LNHDA and CDR2 is SQIVND (reference sequence). J lost 8 bases, V lost 6 bases, and 12 bases had no gene match. This CDR3 has 15 amino acids. In DNA form, the CDR3 reads TGTGCCAGTAGCGGGCTAGCGGGATTTGAGGTTACGCAGTATTTT. This gives the protein CASSGLAGFEVTQYF.

For the CDR3, the DNA is TGTGCCAGCAGCTTAGGGTTGGTGCGGGAAATCACAGATACGCAGTATTTT. It specifies CASSLGLVREITDTQYF. J is TRBJ2-3 and V is TRBV7-9; TRBD2 might be the D (6 bases). V was clipped by 1 base and J by 2 bases, with 16 bases between them. The CDR3 is 17 residues long. Germline lookup yields CDR1 SEHNR and CDR2 FQNEAQ (reference sequence).

J is TRBJ2-1 and V is TRBV24-1; D perhaps matches TRBD2 (5 bases). Germline V gene lookup returns CDR1 KGHDR and CDR2 SFDVKD. This CDR3 has 13 amino acids. Trimming took off 5 bases at V and 2 bases at J, with 6 bases between the two ends. In DNA, the CDR3 is TGTGCCACCAGTGTGGGAGCCTACAATGAGCAGTTCTTC. As protein: CATSVGAYNEQFF.

The J gene is TRBJ1-3, the V gene TRBV4-1, with TRBD1 as a possible D gene (5 bases). Trimming cost V 4 bases and J 0 bases, with 25 bases left between them. The CDR3 extends over 20 amino acids. The germline V gene encodes CDR1 MGHRA and CDR2 YSYEKL. CDR3 nucleotide sequence: TGCGCCAGCAGCCGCAAGGGACGGGATCAAAATTGGGACTCTGGAAACACCATATATTTT. Its translation: CASSRKGRDQNWDSGNTIYF.

This clone was seen more than once but under ten times. The chain employs TRBV25-1 and TRBJ2-1; D is ambiguous. The V end lost 4 bases, the J end lost 10 bases, and 11 bases lay between the germline ends. The CDR3 contains 12 residues. Germline V gene data show CDR1 as MGHDK and CDR2 as SYGVNS. For the CDR3, the DNA is TGTGCCAGCAGTGTACCGGAAGGGGAGCAGTTCTTC. It is translated as CASSVPEGEQFF.

The chain uses TRBV13 and TRBJ2-7; D is tentatively TRBD1 or TRBD2 (5 bases each). CDR1 is PRHDT, CDR2 FYEKMQ, per germline (reference sequence). The ends were cut back, 5 bases at V and 2 bases at J, with 10 bases in the middle. This CDR3 spans 13 amino acids. Here the CDR3 DNA reads TGTGCCAGCAGCCGGACGGGACCCTACGAGCAGTACTTC. Protein product: CASSRTGPYEQYF.

The chain carries TRBV7-9 and TRBJ1-2; D uncertain. Trimming removed 4 bases at V and 0 bases at J, with 12 bases between. There are 15 residues in the CDR3. Germline V gives CDR1 SEHNR, CDR2 FQNEAQ (reference sequence). CDR3 residues: CASSSLGTANYGYTF. The CDR3 nucleotides read TGTGCCAGCAGCTCCCTAGGAACGGCTAACTATGGCTACACCTTC.

CDR3 DNA sequence: TGTGCCAGCAGTACGCCAACAGGGTCCGAGCAGTACGTC. Amino acids: CASSTPTGSEQYV. The chain is built from TRBV7-3 and TRBJ2-7, with D maybe TRBD1 (6 bases). Germline values: CDR1 SGHTA, CDR2 FQGTGA. The CDR3 sequence is 13 residues long. With 6 bases removed from V and 6 bases from J, the gap between germline ends came to 15 bases.

The V and J genes are TRBV6-2 or TRBV6-3 and TRBJ2-1; 15 bases are shared with TRBD2. Germline CDR1 and CDR2: MNHEY and SVGEGT. The CDR3 is 18 amino acids. After removal of 2 bases from V and 7 bases from J, the junction contained 9 bases not matched to a gene. The CDR3 here is CASSYPGLAGGGLNEQFF. In nucleotides, the CDR3 is TGTGCCAGCAGTTACCCGGGACTAGCGGGGGGCGGACTAAATGAGCAGTTCTTC.

The genes are TRBV5-1 and TRBJ1-2; D perhaps matches TRBD1 (6 bases). CDR3 size: 13 residues. Germline CDR1 reads SGHRS; CDR2 reads YFSETQ. V shed 2 bases and J shed 6 bases, with 11 bases lying between them. CDR3 sequence reads: CASSFGGRNGYTF. Written as DNA, the CDR3 is TGCGCCAGCAGCTTTGGGGGGCGAAATGGCTACACCTTC.